The 27 T cell receptor beta chains below come from one sample, sequenced in a study of early T cells in non-severe SARS-CoV-2 infection (dated by TCRdb to about 2021). The method behind the library was 5' RACE. Sequencer: NextSeq 500. Using fastp trimming at Q25 and MiXCR clonotype assembly, TCRdb reanalyzed the public sequencing data and kept in-frame beta chains. Rows are combined by CDR3 protein, so each entry shows the most common genes and DNA. A total of roughly 93,000 distinct CDR3 sequences appear in this sample, about 15% of them only once. Under 0.75% of the sample is in the top ten clones. The sample comprised whole blood. Every receptor here comes from an adult who was a healthcare worker with PCR-confirmed SARS-CoV-2 infection or an uninfected control (not recorded which).

The table lists this clonotype with a few counts. The chain combines TRBV20-1 with TRBJ1-2, with D unresolved. The CDR3 runs 11 residues. Germline V lookup: CDR1 DFQATT, CDR2 SNEGSKA (reference sequence). V lost 1 base, J lost 8 bases, and 8 bases lay in between. The CDR3, as DNA: TGCAGTGCTAGAGGAGGGCTCGGCTACACCTTC. It translates to CSARGGLGYTF.

The J gene is TRBJ2-3, the V gene TRBV7-9, with D unresolved. The CDR3 has 14 amino acids. Germline V lookup: CDR1 SEHNR, CDR2 FQNEAQ (reference sequence). V lost 2 bases and J lost 5, with 11 bases in between. The CDR3 nucleotides read TGTGCCAGCAGCTTAACCACCGGCGGAGATACGCAGTATTTT. This gives the protein CASSLTTGGDTQYF.

This clonotype was observed at least ten times. This sequence joins TRBV6-6 and TRBJ1-6, with 10 bases that match TRBD1. Germline V gene lookup returns CDR1 MNHNY and CDR2 SVGAGI (reference sequence). With 6 bases clipped from V and 0 bases from J, the junction kept 11 bases outside the gene matches. The CDR3 covers 19 residues. The DNA of the CDR3 is TGTGCCAGCAGAGGACCGGGACAGGGGACGAGCTCCTATAATTCACCCCTCCACTTT. It encodes CASRGPGQGTSSYNSPLHF.

This clonotype was detected a few times. The chain has TRBV25-1 and TRBJ1-2; the D gene is possibly TRBD1 (6 bases). The length of the CDR3 is 15 residues. V lost 1 base to trimming and J lost 0 bases, with 9 bases between them. Per the germline V gene, CDR1 is MGHDK and CDR2 is SYGVNS. CDR3 sequence: CASSEFGQTNYGYTF. The CDR3 DNA reads as TGTGCCAGCAGTGAATTCGGACAGACTAACTATGGCTACACCTTC.

This chain links TRBV10-2 with TRBJ2-7; tentative D call: TRBD1 (6 bases). The CDR3 sequence is 13 residues long. Germline V CDR1 and CDR2: WSHSY, SAAADI. Trimming cost V 5 bases and J 9 bases, with 17 bases left between them. CDR3 in DNA: TGCGCCAGCAGTCCCGACAGGCTGTTCGGGCAGTACGTC. Its translation is CASSPDRLFGQYV.

V and J are TRBV29-1 and TRBJ2-3, with 8 bases identical to TRBD1. V dropped 0 bases and J dropped 4; count of bases not matched to a gene: 3. From germline, CDR1 is SQVTM and CDR2 ANQGSEA. CDR3 length: 14 amino acids. For the CDR3, the DNA is TGCAGCGTTGAAGAAAACAGGGGGGCAGATACGCAGTATTTT. It codes for CSVEENRGADTQYF.

The V and J genes are TRBV6-2 or TRBV6-3 and TRBJ1-5, with a possible D match to TRBD1 (5 bases). The germline V gene has CDR1 MNHEY and CDR2 SVGEGT. Deletions cut 7 bases from V and 6 bases from J, with 16 bases between. The CDR3 sequence is 14 residues long. CDR3 sequence: CASTRGERAQPQHF. CDR3 coding DNA: TGTGCCAGCACCCGGGGGGAACGGGCTCAGCCCCAGCATTTT.

The rearrangement links TRBV29-1 to TRBJ1-4; the D gene is possibly TRBD1 (6 bases). There are 10 residues in the CDR3. Trimming cost V 8 bases and J 12 bases, with 13 bases left between them. CDR1 is SQVTM, CDR2 ANQGSEA, per germline. CDR3 amino acids: CSPRDNELFF. CDR3 nucleotides: TGCAGCCCCCGGGACAACGAACTGTTTTTT.

The sample holds a few counts of this clonotype. V is TRBV20-1 and J is TRBJ1-3, with D unclear. Germline V gene lookup returns CDR1 DFQATT and CDR2 SNEGSKA (reference sequence). The V end was cut by 6 bases, the J end by 1 base, with 13 bases between. There are 14 residues in the CDR3. CDR3 DNA: TGCAGTGCCCAAGACAATTTTTCTGGAAACACCATATATTTT. Protein: CSAQDNFSGNTIYF.

V usage is TRBV29-1 and J usage is TRBJ1-1; no firm D call. Trimming shortened V by 6 bases and J by 5 bases, and 10 bases separated the two germline ends. The CDR3 has 11 residues. From germline, CDR1 is SQVTM and CDR2 ANQGSEA. As DNA, the CDR3 is TGCAGCGTCATTGTAGTTACTGAAGCTTTCTTT. Protein sequence: CSVIVVTEAFF.

This clonotype was observed once. The CDR3 region has the DNA TGTGCCAGCAGCGGGACTAGCGGGAGTTTCCAAGAGACCCAGTACTTC. Its protein is CASSGTSGSFQETQYF. The rearrangement joins TRBV3-1 to TRBJ2-5, with TRBD2 matching 14 bases. The germline gives CDR1 LGHDT, CDR2 YNNKEL (reference sequence). CDR3 length: 16 residues. The J segment lost 1 base and the V segment lost 5 bases, leaving 3 bases of the junction unmatched.

In this sample, this clonotype turned up a few times. This rearrangement joins TRBV2 to TRBJ1-2; 8 nucleotides align to TRBD1. V dropped 4 bases and J dropped 2; count of bases not matched to a gene: 0. The germline V gene encodes CDR1 SNHLY and CDR2 FYNNEI. CDR3 size: 13 residues. The CDR3 sequence is CASSGDRNYGYTF. The CDR3 DNA sequence: TGTGCCAGCAGTGGGGACAGGAACTATGGCTACACCTTC. The full variable domain, completed using reference TRBV2 and TRBJ1-2, is EPEVTQTPSHQVTQMGQEVILRCVPISNHLYFYWYRQILGQKVEFLVSFYNNEISEKSEIFDDQFSVERPDGSNFTLKIRSTKLEDSAMYFCASSGDRNYGYTFGSGTRLTVV.

This clonotype was detected a few times. The V call is TRBV7-9, the J call TRBJ2-7; the D gene is possibly TRBD1 (6 bases). The CDR3 consists of 14 residues. The germline gives CDR1 SEHNR, CDR2 FQNEAQ (reference sequence). V was cut by 5 bases and J by 1 base, with 12 bases left in between. CDR3 DNA: TGTGCCAGCAGCCGACAGGCTGGTTCCTACGAGCAGTACGTC. Encoded protein: CASSRQAGSYEQYV.

The sample holds a few counts of this clonotype. The chain joins TRBV9 to TRBJ1-2; 10 bases align to TRBD1. Germline CDR1 SGDLS, CDR2 YYNGEE. The CDR3 sequence is 14 residues long. Unmatched junction bases numbered 4, after V lost 4 bases and J lost 4 bases. DNA of the CDR3: TGTGCCAGCAGCACGGGGACAGGGGCCTATGGCTACACCTTC. Its translation is CASSTGTGAYGYTF.

J is TRBJ2-1 and V is TRBV12-3 or TRBV12-4; no definite D call. V was shortened by 4 bases and J by 7 bases, with 8 bases between the two germline ends. The CDR3 is 12 amino acids. The CDR3 region is CASSYQKNEQFF. The DNA of the CDR3 is TGTGCCAGCAGTTATCAGAAGAATGAGCAGTTCTTC.

V gene TRBV18 combines with J gene TRBJ2-5; a weak D match, TRBD1 (5 bases). The V end was cut by 0 bases, the J end by 1 base, with 9 bases between. The germline V gene encodes CDR1 KGHSH and CDR2 LQKENI. The CDR3 consists of 15 residues. CDR3 amino acids: CASSPPGAPQETQYF. The CDR3 nucleotides are TGTGCCAGCTCACCACCAGGGGCGCCCCAAGAGACCCAGTACTTC.

This clonotype appeared a few times. This chain connects TRBV7-9 to TRBJ2-1; D uncertain. Germline-derived CDR1 and CDR2 are SEHNR and FQNEAQ (reference sequence). This CDR3 comprises 15 residues. V was pared by 5 bases and J by 10 bases, with 21 bases between. The chain's CDR3 is CASSPRTAGLKEQFF. For the CDR3, the DNA is TGTGCCAGCAGCCCGCGGACCGCTGGATTGAAAGAGCAGTTCTTC.

This clonotype was detected a few times. The V and J genes are TRBV29-1 and TRBJ1-1; D not certain. Trimming removed 7 bases at V and 4 bases at J, with 16 bases between. This CDR3 is built from 13 residues. Per the germline V gene, CDR1 is SQVTM and CDR2 is ANQGSEA. CDR3: CSATDSPVTEAFF. CDR3 nucleotide sequence: TGCAGCGCGACGGACTCCCCGGTCACTGAAGCTTTCTTT. Combining the CDR3 with reference TRBV29-1 and TRBJ1-1 gives the whole variable domain SAVISQKPSRDICQRGTSLTIQCQVDSQVTMMFWYRQQPGQSLTLIATANQGSEATYESGFVIDKFPISRPNLTFSTLTVSNMSPEDSSIYLCSATDSPVTEAFFGQGTRLTVV.

This chain uses TRBV3-1 with TRBJ2-5, with a weak D call TRBD1 (5 bases). Deletions cut 1 base from V and 4 bases from J, with 10 bases between. The CDR3 runs to 14 residues. From germline, CDR1 is LGHDT and CDR2 YNNKEL (reference sequence). The CDR3: CASSQADRPETQYF. CDR3 sequence (DNA): TGTGCCAGCAGCCAAGCCGACAGACCAGAGACCCAGTACTTC.

The table lists this clonotype with a few counts. The J gene is TRBJ1-1, the V gene TRBV29-1; TRBD1 matches 7 bases. The CDR3 contains 12 residues. Germline CDR1 and CDR2: SQVTM and ANQGSEA. The J segment lost 1 base and the V segment lost 6 bases, leaving 2 bases of the junction unmatched. The CDR3 protein is CSVGQTNTEAFF. DNA for the CDR3: TGCAGCGTGGGACAGACGAACACTGAAGCTTTCTTT. Using reference TRBV29-1 and TRBJ1-1 for the parts outside the CDR3, the full variable domain is SAVISQKPSRDICQRGTSLTIQCQVDSQVTMMFWYRQQPGQSLTLIATANQGSEATYESGFVIDKFPISRPNLTFSTLTVSNMSPEDSSIYLCSVGQTNTEAFFGQGTRLTVV.

The chain combines TRBV7-2 with TRBJ2-1; no clear D gene. Trimming removed 3 bases from V and 1 base from J, with 10 bases in between. Germline CDR1 reads SGHTA; CDR2 reads FQGNSA. This CDR3 has 15 residues. CDR3 DNA: TGTGCCAGCAGCTTTTCTCCCCCTTCCTACAATGAGCAGTTCTTC. Its translation is CASSFSPPSYNEQFF.

This clonotype was recorded at least ten times. The chain uses TRBV12-3 or TRBV12-4 and TRBJ2-5; D is unresolved. V shed 4 bases and J shed 2 bases, with 11 bases lying between them. The CDR3 runs 14 residues. The CDR3 DNA reads TGTGCCAGCAGTTGGAACTTCAGGCAAGAGACCCAGTACTTC. It specifies CASSWNFRQETQYF.

The chain uses TRBV5-1 and TRBJ2-5, with 9 bases aligning to TRBD1. V was pared by 4 bases and J by 5 bases, with 6 bases of the junction left unmatched. Germline CDR1 and CDR2: SGHRS and YFSETQ. The CDR3 extends over 14 amino acids. The CDR3 sequence: CASSPGQGMETQYF. The CDR3 bases are TGCGCCAGCAGCCCGGGACAGGGTATGGAGACCCAGTACTTC.

The CDR3 coding sequence is TGCAGTGCTGGGAGACAGGGACCAGATACGCAGTATTTT. As protein: CSAGRQGPDTQYF. The rearrangement uses TRBV20-1 and TRBJ2-3; 7 positions agree with TRBD1. Germline CDR1 reads DFQATT; CDR2 reads SNEGSKA (reference sequence). The CDR3 has 13 amino acids. The J segment lost 4 bases and the V segment lost 5 bases, leaving 6 bases of the junction unmatched.

This clonotype occurred a few times. The chain combines TRBV2 with TRBJ2-5; D gene uncertain. In germline, CDR1 is SNHLY, CDR2 FYNNEI. This CDR3 has 14 amino acids. Trimming cost V 4 bases and J 2 bases, with 11 bases left between them. CDR3 amino acids: CASSGGAPQETQYF. DNA for the CDR3: TGTGCCAGCAGTGGCGGCGCCCCACAAGAGACCCAGTACTTC.

At least ten counts were recorded for this clonotype. The CDR3 coding sequence is TGTGCCAGCAGCGTGGGACAGACCTATGGCTACACCTTC. Amino acids: CASSVGQTYGYTF. The chain has TRBV5-8 and TRBJ1-2; 7 positions agree with TRBD1. V lost 4 bases, J lost 4 bases, and 4 bases stayed unmatched. The germline CDR1 and CDR2 sequences are SGHTS and YDEGEE. CDR3 length equals 13 residues.

This chain links TRBV3-1 with TRBJ1-1; D gene uncertain. The CDR3 runs to 12 residues. The V gene lost 4 bases and the J gene lost 6 bases, with 9 bases spanning the gap. Germline CDR1 is LGHDT and CDR2 is YNNKEL (reference sequence). CDR3: CASSPGGAEAFF. In DNA, the CDR3 is TGTGCCAGCAGCCCCGGCGGGGCTGAAGCTTTCTTT.